These 24 T cell receptor beta chains came from one sample sequenced in a study of blood T cell repertoires in COVID-19. Sequenced by immunoSEQ multiplex PCR; TCRdb stores in-frame clones only, minus some. Altogether about 140,000 clones are present, approximately 88% being singletons, with the ten largest covering approximately 0.95%. Sequenced material: peripheral blood. All receptors derive from a woman between 45 and 60 years old with acute or convalescent COVID-19.

V usage is TRBV12-3 or TRBV12-4 and J usage is TRBJ1-5; D might be TRBD1 (6 bases). Trimming left V 5 bases short and J 5 bases short, with 10 bases between. This CDR3 has 13 residues. CDR3 sequence (DNA): TGTGCCAGCAGTGGACAGTACGATCAGCCCCAGCATTTT. It encodes CASSGQYDQPQHF.

This clone was found once. The genes are TRBV9 and TRBJ2-7; tentative D call: TRBD2 (6 bases). CDR1 is SGDLS, CDR2 YYNGEE, per germline. V lost 4 bases and J 1 base, leaving 9 bases between the germline ends. The CDR3 has 13 amino acids. CDR3 DNA: TGTGCCAGCAGCTCTGGGGGGTCCTACGAGCAGTACTTC. Translation: CASSSGGSYEQYF.

The rearrangement joins TRBV5-1 to TRBJ1-4; 8 bases map to TRBD1. The CDR3 length is 14 residues. Germline CDR1 reads SGHRS; CDR2 reads YFSETQ. V shed 4 bases and J 3 bases; nucleotides not matched to a gene: 2. The CDR3 DNA follows: TGCGCCAGCAGCGAGACAGGGGCTAATGAAAAACTGTTTTTT. Translating gives CASSETGANEKLFF.

The rearrangement joins TRBV7-9 to TRBJ1-4; 8 bases map to TRBD1. Germline-derived CDR1 and CDR2 are SEHNR and FQNEAQ (reference sequence). J was trimmed by 4 bases and V by 5 bases; bases with no gene match: 15. CDR3 length equals 18 residues. This chain's CDR3 is CASSLGAGGYSGNEKLFF. The CDR3 DNA follows: TGTGCCAGCAGCCTCGGGGCAGGGGGCTATAGCGGTAATGAAAAACTGTTTTTT.

DNA for the CDR3: TGTGCCAGCAGCTTATCGGACAACAATGAGCAGTTCTTC. The encoded protein is CASSLSDNNEQFF. The gene calls are TRBV7-7 and TRBJ2-1; possible D gene TRBD1, 5 bases. Trimming removed 2 bases at V and 5 bases at J, with 7 bases between. Germline loops: CDR1 SSHAT, CDR2 FNYEAQ (reference sequence). The CDR3 is 13 residues long.

The chain employs TRBV7-3 and TRBJ2-3, with a weak D call TRBD1 (6 bases). Germline CDR1 and CDR2: SGHTA and FQGTGA. This CDR3 contains 15 residues. Trimming left V 5 bases short and J 5 bases short, with 17 bases between. The CDR3 DNA sequence: TGTGCCAGCAGCCGTACCAGGGGATTGGGAGATACGCAGTATTTT. It specifies CASSRTRGLGDTQYF.

V and J are TRBV19 and TRBJ1-2; the match to TRBD1 covers 9 bases. The CDR3 extends over 13 amino acids. Germline assignment: CDR1 LNHDA and CDR2 SQIVND (reference sequence). Germline trimming cut 8 bases from V and 1 base from J; bases unmatched to any gene: 2. CDR3 residues: CASRDRVNYGYTF. For the CDR3, the DNA is TGTGCCAGTCGGGACAGGGTTAACTATGGCTACACCTTC.

The chain joins TRBV27 to TRBJ1-4; possible D gene TRBD1, 6 bases. The CDR3 consists of 12 residues. V gave up 5 bases and J gave up 8 bases, with 9 bases separating them. Germline loops: CDR1 MNHEY, CDR2 SMNVEV (reference sequence). This CDR3 reads CASSATGEKLFF. The CDR3 bases are TGTGCCAGCAGTGCAACAGGGGAAAAACTGTTTTTT. Using reference TRBV27 and TRBJ1-4 for the parts outside the CDR3, the full variable domain is EAQVTQNPRYLITVTGKKLTVTCSQNMNHEYMSWYRQDPGLGLRQIYYSMNVEVTDKGDVPEGYKVSRKEKRNFPLILESPSPNQTSLYFCASSATGEKLFFGSGTQLSVL.

This clone showed up just once. CDR3 sequence: CASSPSVLLYEQYF. Here the CDR3 DNA reads TGTGCCAGCAGCCCATCAGTCCTCCTCTACGAGCAGTACTTC. The chain has TRBV11-2 and TRBJ2-7; D uncertain. Germline CDR1 SGHAT, CDR2 FQNNGV. CDR3 length: 14 residues. V lost 5 bases, J lost 3 bases, and 14 bases lay in between.

The chain carries TRBV7-9 and TRBJ2-2, with 9 bases lining up with TRBD1. Germline V gene sequence: CDR1 SEHNR, CDR2 FQNEAQ (reference sequence). This CDR3 contains 17 residues. The V segment lost 1 base and the J segment 7 bases; nucleotides outside the gene matches: 10. This CDR3 is CASSLGAGTGRGGELFF. The DNA of the CDR3 is TGTGCCAGCAGCTTAGGCGCCGGGACAGGGAGAGGCGGGGAGCTGTTTTTT.

The V gene is TRBV6-6, the J gene TRBJ2-2; D remains ambiguous. The CDR3 loop spans 14 amino acids. Germline lookup yields CDR1 MNHNY and CDR2 SVGAGI (reference sequence). V was cut by 2 bases and J by 3 bases, with 7 bases left in between. CDR3 nucleotides: TGTGCCAGCAGTTACGCCACGGACACCGGGGAGCTGTTTTTT. Its protein is CASSYATDTGELFF.

The chain carries TRBV19 and TRBJ1-1; 7 nucleotides agree with TRBD1. CDR3 size: 16 residues. The J segment lost 3 bases and the V segment lost 3 bases, leaving 10 bases of the junction unmatched. Germline V lookup: CDR1 LNHDA, CDR2 SQIVND (reference sequence). Here the CDR3 reads CASSILSVGGHTEAFF. CDR3 in DNA: TGTGCCAGTAGTATCTTGTCGGTAGGGGGCCACACTGAAGCTTTCTTT.

The chain uses TRBV5-4 and TRBJ1-2; D might be TRBD1 (5 bases). Deletions cut 4 bases from V and 3 bases from J, with 10 bases between. Germline V lookup: CDR1 SGHNT, CDR2 YYREEE (reference sequence). The CDR3 consists of 13 residues. CDR3 loop: CASSPRVDYGYTF. The CDR3 nucleotides are TGTGCCAGCAGCCCCAGGGTAGACTATGGCTACACCTTC.

The chain joins TRBV19 to TRBJ2-3; perhaps TRBD2 as D (7 bases). Germline V gene lookup returns CDR1 LNHDA and CDR2 SQIVND (reference sequence). The V gene lost 5 bases and the J gene lost 2 bases, with 17 bases spanning the gap. The CDR3 spans 16 residues. The CDR3 nucleotides read TGTGCCAGTAGTCCTTACACGGGGGGCCCCACAGATACGCAGTATTTT. Translation gives CASSPYTGGPTDTQYF.

V is TRBV3-1 (or the pseudogene TRBV3-2) and J is TRBJ1-3; D gene ambiguous. Germline V gene sequence: CDR1 LGHDT, CDR2 YNNKEL (reference sequence). The CDR3 extends over 13 amino acids. V was clipped by 4 bases and J by 1 base, with 5 bases between them. CDR3 DNA sequence: TGTGCCAGCAGCCCCATGTCTGGAAACACCATATATTTT. Translation: CASSPMSGNTIYF.

The chain links TRBV5-1 to TRBJ2-2, with D possibly TRBD1 on 6 matching bases. Per germline, CDR1 SGHRS and CDR2 YFSETQ. The CDR3 contains 14 residues. Trimming removed 1 base from V and 5 bases from J, with 9 bases in between. Here the CDR3 reads CASSLSRGTGELFF. In nucleotides, the CDR3 is TGCGCCAGCAGCTTGTCTAGGGGGACCGGGGAGCTGTTTTTT.

CDR3 residues: CATSDPIAAGRRGTGELFF. The DNA of the CDR3 is TGTGCCACCAGTGACCCCATAGCGGCAGGGCGGAGGGGCACCGGGGAGCTGTTTTTT. The V call is TRBV24-1, the J call TRBJ2-2; D possibly corresponds to TRBD2 (6 bases). This CDR3 spans 19 amino acids. The V and J ends lost 4 bases and 4 bases respectively, with 24 bases between them. Per the germline V gene, CDR1 is KGHDR and CDR2 is SFDVKD.

V gene TRBV5-4 combines with J gene TRBJ2-7, with D perhaps TRBD1 (6 bases). The CDR3 is 13 residues long. With 4 bases removed from V and 6 bases from J, the gap between germline ends came to 14 bases. CDR1 SGHNT and CDR2 YYREEE come from the germline V gene (reference sequence). CDR3 coding DNA: TGTGCCAGCAGCGTACAGGGTTGGGGCGAGCAGTACTTC. It codes for CASSVQGWGEQYF.

In DNA form, the CDR3 reads TGTGCCAGCAACCCCGGGACAGCGCCTAGGAACACTGAAGCTTTCTTT. Translating gives CASNPGTAPRNTEAFF. The genes are TRBV6-4 and TRBJ1-1; 7 nucleotides agree with TRBD1. Germline CDR1 and CDR2: MRHNA and SNTAGT. The length of the CDR3 is 16 residues. The V gene end was trimmed by 7 bases and the J gene end by 1 base; junction bases not matched to a gene: 12.

The DNA of the CDR3 is TGTGCCAGCCGGAGGGAGGTGGCGGGAAACACCATATATTTT. The encoded protein is CASRREVAGNTIYF. The rearrangement uses TRBV2 and TRBJ1-3; D unclear. CDR1 is SNHLY and CDR2 is FYNNEI in the germline V gene. Trimming cost V 8 bases and J 4 bases, with 15 bases left between them. The CDR3 is 14 amino acids. Looking up the rest from reference TRBV2 and TRBJ1-3 gives the full variable domain: EPEVTQTPSHQVTQMGQEVILRCVPISNHLYFYWYRQILGQKVEFLVSFYNNEISEKSEIFDDQFSVERPDGSNFTLKIRSTKLEDSAMYFCASRREVAGNTIYFGEGSWLTVV.

The DNA for the CDR3 is TGTGCCAGCAGCTTCAGGGGCGAGACCCAGTACTTC. It encodes CASSFRGETQYF. V is TRBV11-2 and J is TRBJ2-5, with D possibly matching TRBD1 (6 bases). This CDR3 is 12 amino acids long. Germline V gene sequence: CDR1 SGHAT, CDR2 FQNNGV. The germline V and J ends were trimmed by 3 bases and 5 bases, with 7 bases remaining between them.

The chain recombines TRBV6-5 with TRBJ1-1; possible D gene TRBD1, 5 bases. Deletions cut 6 bases from V and 8 bases from J, with 13 bases between. CDR3 length: 12 residues. Per germline, CDR1 MNHEY and CDR2 SVGAGI. This CDR3 reads CASSTLGGEAFF. The CDR3 coding sequence is TGTGCCAGCAGCACCTTGGGGGGGGAAGCTTTCTTT.

The gene calls are TRBV25-1 and TRBJ1-6; D might be TRBD1 (5 bases). The germline CDR1 and CDR2 sequences are MGHDK and SYGVNS. The V and J ends lost 3 bases and 3 bases respectively, with 6 bases between them. This CDR3 spans 14 amino acids. The CDR3 coding sequence is TGTGCCAGCAGTGAGGGACTCTATAATTCACCCCTCCACTTT. Translated, it gives CASSEGLYNSPLHF.

There are a few counts of this clone. V is TRBV27 and J is TRBJ2-7; 7 nucleotides match TRBD1. CDR1 and CDR2 from the germline V gene are MNHEY and SMNVEV (reference sequence). V was pared by 6 bases and J by 6 bases, with 14 bases of the junction left unmatched. There are 15 residues in the CDR3. The CDR3, as DNA: TGTGCCAGCAGCCGAGACTCCGACAGGGCTGGCGAGCAGTACTTC. The encoded protein is CASSRDSDRAGEQYF.